This T cell receptor (beta chain) came from a study of CD8 T cells in Susac syndrome. The V and J ends lost 5 bases and 5 bases respectively, with 12 bases between them. This CDR3 has 13 amino acids. Per germline, CDR1 DFQATT and CDR2 SNEGSKA (reference sequence). CD8+ and CD4+ T cells were negatively isolated; TEMRA cells were FACS-enriched. Reverse transcription used roughly 0.45 to 1 ug RNA and random hexamers. MiXCR, applied by TCRdb to the immunoSEQ multiplex PCR reads, yields one record per CDR3 protein. The sample includes approximately 100,000 distinct CDR3 sequences, 80% to 95% of them seen just once.

The specimen sequenced was CD4+ T cells from PBMCs. The chain links TRBV20-1 to TRBJ2-2; tentatively, D is TRBD1 (5 bases). The sequence was obtained from a human donor in good health. CDR3 sequence (DNA): TGCAGTGCTCGGCAGGGCAGGACCGGGGAGCTGTTTTTT. Protein product: CSARQGRTGELFF.